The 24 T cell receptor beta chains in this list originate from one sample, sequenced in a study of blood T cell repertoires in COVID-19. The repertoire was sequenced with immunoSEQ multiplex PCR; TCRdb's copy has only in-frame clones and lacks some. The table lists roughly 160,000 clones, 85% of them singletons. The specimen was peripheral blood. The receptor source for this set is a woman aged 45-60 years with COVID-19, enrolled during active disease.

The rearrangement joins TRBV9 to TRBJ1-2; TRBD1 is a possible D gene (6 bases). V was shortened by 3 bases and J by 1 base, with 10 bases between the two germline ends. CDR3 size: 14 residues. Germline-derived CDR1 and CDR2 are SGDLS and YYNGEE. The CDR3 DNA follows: TGTGCCAGCAGCGCACAGGGAGATAACTATGGCTACACCTTC. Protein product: CASSAQGDNYGYTF.

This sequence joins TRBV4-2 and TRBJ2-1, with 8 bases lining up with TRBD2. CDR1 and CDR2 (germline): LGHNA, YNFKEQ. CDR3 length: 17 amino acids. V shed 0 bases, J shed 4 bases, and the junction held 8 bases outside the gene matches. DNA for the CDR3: TGTGCCAGCAGCCAAGAAGGTACGGGGGGGCCTTACAATGAGCAGTTCTTC. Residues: CASSQEGTGGPYNEQFF.

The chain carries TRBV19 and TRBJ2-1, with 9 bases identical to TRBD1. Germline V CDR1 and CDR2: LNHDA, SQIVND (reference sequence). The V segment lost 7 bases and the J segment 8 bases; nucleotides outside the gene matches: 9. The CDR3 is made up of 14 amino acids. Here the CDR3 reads CASTGDRVVDEQFF. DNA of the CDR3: TGTGCCAGTACGGGGGACAGGGTGGTTGATGAGCAGTTCTTC.

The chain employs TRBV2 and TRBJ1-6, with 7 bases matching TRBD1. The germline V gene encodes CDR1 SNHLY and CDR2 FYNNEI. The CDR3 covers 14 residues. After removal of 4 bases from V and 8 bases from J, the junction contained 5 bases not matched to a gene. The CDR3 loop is CASSVDRVDSPLHF. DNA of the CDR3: TGTGCCAGCAGTGTTGACAGGGTTGATTCACCCCTCCACTTT.

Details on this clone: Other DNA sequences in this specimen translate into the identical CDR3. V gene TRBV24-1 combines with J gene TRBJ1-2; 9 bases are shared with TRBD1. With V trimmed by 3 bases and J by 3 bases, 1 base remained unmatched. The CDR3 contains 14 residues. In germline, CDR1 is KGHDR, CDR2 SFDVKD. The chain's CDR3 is CATSDGQGYYGYTF. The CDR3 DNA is TGTGCCACCAGTGATGGACAGGGGTACTATGGCTACACCTTC.

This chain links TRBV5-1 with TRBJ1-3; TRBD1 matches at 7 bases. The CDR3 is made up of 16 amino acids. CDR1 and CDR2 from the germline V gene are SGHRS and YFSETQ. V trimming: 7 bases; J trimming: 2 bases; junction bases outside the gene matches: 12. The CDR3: CASGVTSGTAGNTIYF. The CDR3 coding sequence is TGCGCCAGCGGGGTAACTTCCGGGACAGCTGGAAACACCATATATTTT.

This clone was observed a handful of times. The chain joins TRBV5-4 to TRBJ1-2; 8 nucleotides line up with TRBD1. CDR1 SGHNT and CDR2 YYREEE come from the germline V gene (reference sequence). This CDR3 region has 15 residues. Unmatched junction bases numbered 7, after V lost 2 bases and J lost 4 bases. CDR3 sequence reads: CASSFRSGGGYGYTF. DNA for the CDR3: TGTGCCAGCAGCTTTCGGTCAGGGGGCGGCTATGGCTACACCTTC.

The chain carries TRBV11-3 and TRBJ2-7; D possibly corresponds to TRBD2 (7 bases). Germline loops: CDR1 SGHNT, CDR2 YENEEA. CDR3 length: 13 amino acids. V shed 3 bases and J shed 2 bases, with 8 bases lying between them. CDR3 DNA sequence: TGTGCCAGCAGCTTCGGGGGGCCCTACGAGCAGTACTTC. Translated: CASSFGGPYEQYF.

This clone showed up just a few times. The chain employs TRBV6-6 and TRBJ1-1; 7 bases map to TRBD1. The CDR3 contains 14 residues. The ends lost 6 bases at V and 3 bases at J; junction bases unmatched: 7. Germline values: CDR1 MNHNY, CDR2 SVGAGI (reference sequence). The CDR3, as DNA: TGTGCCAGCAGCCCCCAAGGGGGCTACACTGAAGCTTTCTTT. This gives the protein CASSPQGGYTEAFF.

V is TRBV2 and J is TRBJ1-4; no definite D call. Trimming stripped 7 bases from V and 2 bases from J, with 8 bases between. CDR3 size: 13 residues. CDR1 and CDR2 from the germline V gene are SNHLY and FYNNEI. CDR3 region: CASMWATNEKLFF. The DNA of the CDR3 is TGTGCCAGCATGTGGGCCACTAATGAAAAACTGTTTTTT.

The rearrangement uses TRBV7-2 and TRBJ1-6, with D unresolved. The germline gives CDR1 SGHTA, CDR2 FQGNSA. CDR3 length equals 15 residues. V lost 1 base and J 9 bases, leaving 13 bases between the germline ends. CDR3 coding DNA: TGTGCCAGCAGCTTAGTTGGCGGGTTTGGTTCACCCCTCCACTTT. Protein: CASSLVGGFGSPLHF.

CDR3 coding DNA: TGTGCCAGCAGCCTGGGGGGATTGGTAAATGAGCAGTTCTTC. Translated, it gives CASSLGGLVNEQFF. J is TRBJ2-1 and V is TRBV7-3; D perhaps matches TRBD2 (6 bases). This CDR3 contains 14 residues. Germline CDR1 is SGHTA and CDR2 is FQGTGA. Trimming left V 5 bases short and J 7 bases short, with 15 bases between.

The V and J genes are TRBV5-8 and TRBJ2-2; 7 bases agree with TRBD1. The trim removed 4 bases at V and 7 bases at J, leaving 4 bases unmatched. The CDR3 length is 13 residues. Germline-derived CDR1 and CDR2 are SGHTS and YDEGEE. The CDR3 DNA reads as TGTGCCAGCAGCCGACAGGGTGGCGGGGAGCTGTTTTTT. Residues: CASSRQGGGELFF.

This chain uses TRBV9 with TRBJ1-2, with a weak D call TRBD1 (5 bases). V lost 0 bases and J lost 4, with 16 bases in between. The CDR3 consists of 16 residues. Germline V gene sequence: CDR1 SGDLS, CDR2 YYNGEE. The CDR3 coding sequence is TGTGCCAGCAGCGTAGGCGCAGGGTCCACAAGCTATGGCTACACCTTC. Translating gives CASSVGAGSTSYGYTF. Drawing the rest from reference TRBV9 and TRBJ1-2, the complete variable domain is DSGVTQTPKHLITATGQRVTLRCSPRSGDLSVYWYQQSLDQGLQFLIQYYNGEERAKGNILERFSAQQFPDLHSELNLSSLELGDSALYFCASSVGAGSTSYGYTFGSGTRLTVV.

In nucleotides, the CDR3 is TGTGCCAGCAGTCCAGAACAGGGGGGAAAACTGTTTTTT. As protein: CASSPEQGGKLFF. This chain uses TRBV6-5 with TRBJ1-4; TRBD1 matches 8 bases. The CDR3 totals 13 residues. Germline values: CDR1 MNHEY, CDR2 SVGAGI. V was pared by 5 bases and J by 10 bases, with 6 bases of the junction left unmatched.

CDR3 nucleotides: TGCAGCGTTGAAGGGGGAGGGGACGGTGGCTACACCTTC. It translates to CSVEGGGDGGYTF. The chain carries TRBV29-1 and TRBJ1-2; D may be TRBD1 (5 bases). Trimming left V 1 base short and J 7 bases short, with 13 bases between. The CDR3 consists of 13 residues. CDR1 SQVTM and CDR2 ANQGSEA come from the germline V gene.

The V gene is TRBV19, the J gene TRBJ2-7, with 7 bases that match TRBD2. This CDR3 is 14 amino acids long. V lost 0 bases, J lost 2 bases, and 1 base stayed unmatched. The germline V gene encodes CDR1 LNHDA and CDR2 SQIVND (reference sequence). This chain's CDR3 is CASSIDGRAYEQYF. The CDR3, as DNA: TGTGCCAGTAGTATAGATGGGAGGGCCTACGAGCAGTACTTC.

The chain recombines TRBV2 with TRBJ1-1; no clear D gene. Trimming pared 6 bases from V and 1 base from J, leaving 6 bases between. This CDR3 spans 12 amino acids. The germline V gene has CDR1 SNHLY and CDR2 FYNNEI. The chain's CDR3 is CASRTANTEAFF. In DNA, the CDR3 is TGTGCCAGCAGAACAGCGAACACTGAAGCTTTCTTT.

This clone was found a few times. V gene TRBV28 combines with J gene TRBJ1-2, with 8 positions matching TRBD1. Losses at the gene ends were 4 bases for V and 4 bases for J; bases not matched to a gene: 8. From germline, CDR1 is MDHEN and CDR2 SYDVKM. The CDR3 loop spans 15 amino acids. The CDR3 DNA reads TGTGCCAGCAGTTCAAGACAGGGGAACCTCTATGGCTACACCTTC. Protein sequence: CASSSRQGNLYGYTF.

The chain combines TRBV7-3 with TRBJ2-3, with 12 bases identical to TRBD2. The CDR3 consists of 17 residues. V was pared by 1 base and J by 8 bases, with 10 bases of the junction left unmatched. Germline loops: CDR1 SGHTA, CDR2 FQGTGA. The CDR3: CASSLSLAGGPRGTQYF. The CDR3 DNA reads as TGTGCCAGCAGCTTAAGTCTAGCGGGGGGGCCTCGAGGTACGCAGTATTTT.

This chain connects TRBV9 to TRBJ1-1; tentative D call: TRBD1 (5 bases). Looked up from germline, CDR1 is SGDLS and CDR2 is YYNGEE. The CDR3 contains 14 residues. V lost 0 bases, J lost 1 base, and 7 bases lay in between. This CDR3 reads CASSVVTGNTEAFF. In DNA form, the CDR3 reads TGTGCCAGCAGCGTAGTTACAGGGAACACTGAAGCTTTCTTT.

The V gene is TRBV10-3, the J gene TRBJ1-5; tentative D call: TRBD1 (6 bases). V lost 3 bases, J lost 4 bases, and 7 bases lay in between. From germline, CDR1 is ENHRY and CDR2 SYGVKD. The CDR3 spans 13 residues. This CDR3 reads CAISDRGNQPQHF. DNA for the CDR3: TGTGCCATCAGTGACAGGGGTAATCAGCCCCAGCATTTT.

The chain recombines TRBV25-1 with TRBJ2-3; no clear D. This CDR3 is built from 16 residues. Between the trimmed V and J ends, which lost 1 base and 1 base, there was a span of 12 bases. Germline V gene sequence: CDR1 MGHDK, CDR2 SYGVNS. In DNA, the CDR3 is TGTGCCAGCAGTGAATTTTTCATTACTTGCACAGATACGCAGTATTTT. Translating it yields CASSEFFITCTDTQYF.

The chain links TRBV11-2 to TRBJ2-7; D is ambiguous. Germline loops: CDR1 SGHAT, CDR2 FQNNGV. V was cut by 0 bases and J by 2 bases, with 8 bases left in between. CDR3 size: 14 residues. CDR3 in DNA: TGTGCCAGCAGCTTAGATCGTGAGACCTACGAGCAGTACTTC. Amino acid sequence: CASSLDRETYEQYF.